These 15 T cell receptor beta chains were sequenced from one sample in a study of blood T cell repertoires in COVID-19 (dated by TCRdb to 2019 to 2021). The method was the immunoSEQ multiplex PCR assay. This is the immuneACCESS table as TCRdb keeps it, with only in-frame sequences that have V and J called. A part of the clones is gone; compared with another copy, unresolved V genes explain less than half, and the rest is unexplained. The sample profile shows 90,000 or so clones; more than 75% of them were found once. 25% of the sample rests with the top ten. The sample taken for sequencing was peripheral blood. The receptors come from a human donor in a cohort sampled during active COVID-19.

The CDR3 sequence is CATSDPSTGGIGYTF. As DNA, the CDR3 is TGTGCCACCAGTGATCCTAGCACAGGGGGTATTGGCTACACCTTC. This chain connects TRBV24-1 to TRBJ1-2; 8 positions agree with TRBD1. The CDR3 loop spans 15 amino acids. Germline V gives CDR1 KGHDR, CDR2 SFDVKD. Unmatched junction bases numbered 9, after V lost 3 bases and J lost 7 bases.

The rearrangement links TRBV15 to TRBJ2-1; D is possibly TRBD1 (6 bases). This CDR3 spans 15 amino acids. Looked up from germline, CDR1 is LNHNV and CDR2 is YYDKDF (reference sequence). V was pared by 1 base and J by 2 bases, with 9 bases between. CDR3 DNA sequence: TGTGCCACCAGCAGAGTGGGACACCCCTACAATGAGCAGTTCTTC. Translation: CATSRVGHPYNEQFF. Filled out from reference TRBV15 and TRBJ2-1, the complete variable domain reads DAMVIQNPRYQVTQFGKPVTLSCSQTLNHNVMYWYQQKSSQAPKLLFHYYDKDFNNEADTPDNFQSRRPNTSFCFLDIRSPGLGDTAMYLCATSRVGHPYNEQFFGPGTRLTVL.

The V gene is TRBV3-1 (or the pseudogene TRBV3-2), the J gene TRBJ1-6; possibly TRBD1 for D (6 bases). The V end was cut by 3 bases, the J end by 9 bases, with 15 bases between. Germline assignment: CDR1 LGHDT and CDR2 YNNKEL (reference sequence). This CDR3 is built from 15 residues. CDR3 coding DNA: TGTGCCAGCAGCCAGGGGACAAAGAATGGTTCACCCCTCCACTTT. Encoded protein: CASSQGTKNGSPLHF.

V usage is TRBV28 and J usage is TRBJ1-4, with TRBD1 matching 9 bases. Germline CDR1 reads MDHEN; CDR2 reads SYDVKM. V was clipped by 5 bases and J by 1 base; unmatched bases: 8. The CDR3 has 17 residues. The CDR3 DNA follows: TGTGCCAGCAGTAGCACAGGGGGCAGGGGAACTAATGAAAAACTGTTTTTT. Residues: CASSSTGGRGTNEKLFF.

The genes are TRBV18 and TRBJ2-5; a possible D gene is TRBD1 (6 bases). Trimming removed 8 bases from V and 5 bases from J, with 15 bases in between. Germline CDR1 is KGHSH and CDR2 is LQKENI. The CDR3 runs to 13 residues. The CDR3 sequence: CASRPGQRETQYF. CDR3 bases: TGTGCCAGCCGACCGGGACAACGGGAGACCCAGTACTTC.

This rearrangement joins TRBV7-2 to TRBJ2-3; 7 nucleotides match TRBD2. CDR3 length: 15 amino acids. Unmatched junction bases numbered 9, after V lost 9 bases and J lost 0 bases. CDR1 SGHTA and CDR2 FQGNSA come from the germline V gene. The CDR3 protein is CASHLLAASTDTQYF. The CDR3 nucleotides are TGTGCCAGTCATCTCCTAGCGGCTAGCACAGATACGCAGTATTTT.

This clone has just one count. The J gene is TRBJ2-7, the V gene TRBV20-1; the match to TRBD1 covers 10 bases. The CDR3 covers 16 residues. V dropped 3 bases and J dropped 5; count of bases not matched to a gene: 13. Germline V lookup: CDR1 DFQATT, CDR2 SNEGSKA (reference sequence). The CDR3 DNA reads TGCAGTGCTAGTCCCAGTTGGGGACAGGGGAGCGACGAGCAGTACTTC. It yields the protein CSASPSWGQGSDEQYF.

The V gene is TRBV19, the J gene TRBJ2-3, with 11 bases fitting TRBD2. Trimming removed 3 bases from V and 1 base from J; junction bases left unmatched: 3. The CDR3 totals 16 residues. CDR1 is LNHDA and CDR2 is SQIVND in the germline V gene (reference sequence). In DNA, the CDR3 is TGTGCCAGTAGTATGTTGACTAGCGGGGGCACAGATACGCAGTATTTT. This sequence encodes CASSMLTSGGTDTQYF.

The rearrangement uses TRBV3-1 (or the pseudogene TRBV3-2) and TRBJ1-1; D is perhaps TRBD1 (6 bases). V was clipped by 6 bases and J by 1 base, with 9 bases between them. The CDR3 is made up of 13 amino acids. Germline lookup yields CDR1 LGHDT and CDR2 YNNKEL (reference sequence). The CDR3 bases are TGTGCCAGCAGTCGGACAGAGAACACTGAAGCTTTCTTT. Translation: CASSRTENTEAFF.

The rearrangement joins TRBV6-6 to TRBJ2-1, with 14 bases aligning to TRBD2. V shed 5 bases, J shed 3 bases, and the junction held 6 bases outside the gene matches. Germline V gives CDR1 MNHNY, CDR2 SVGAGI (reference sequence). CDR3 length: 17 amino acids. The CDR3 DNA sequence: TGTGCCAGCAGTCCTTCGACTAGCGGGGGGGACTACAATGAGCAGTTCTTC. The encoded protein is CASSPSTSGGDYNEQFF.

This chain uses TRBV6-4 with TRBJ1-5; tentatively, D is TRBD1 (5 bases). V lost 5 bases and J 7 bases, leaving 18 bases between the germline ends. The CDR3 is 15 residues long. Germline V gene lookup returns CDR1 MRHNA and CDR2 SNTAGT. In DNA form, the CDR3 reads TGTGCCAGCAGTTTCGGAGGGAGAGGGGACCAGCCCCAGCATTTT. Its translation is CASSFGGRGDQPQHF.

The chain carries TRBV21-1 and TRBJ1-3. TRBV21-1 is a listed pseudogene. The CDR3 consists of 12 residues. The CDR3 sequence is CGIRGTGNTIYF. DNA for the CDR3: TGCGGTATCCGGGGAACTGGAAACACCATATATTTT.

The CDR3 nucleotides are TGTGCCAGCAGGGAGGGGGCGGCTCAGCCCCAGCATTTT. The encoded protein is CASREGAAQPQHF. J is TRBJ1-5 and V is TRBV2; 7 bases match TRBD1. Losses at the gene ends were 6 bases for V and 6 bases for J; bases not matched to a gene: 5. The CDR3 loop spans 13 amino acids. From germline, CDR1 is SNHLY and CDR2 FYNNEI.

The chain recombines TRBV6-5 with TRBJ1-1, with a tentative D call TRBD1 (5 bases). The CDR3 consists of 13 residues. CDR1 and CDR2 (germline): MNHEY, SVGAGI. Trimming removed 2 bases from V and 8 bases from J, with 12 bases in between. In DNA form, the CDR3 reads TGTGCCAGCAGTTACGGCGCCGGGGGGGAAGCTTTCTTT. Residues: CASSYGAGGEAFF.

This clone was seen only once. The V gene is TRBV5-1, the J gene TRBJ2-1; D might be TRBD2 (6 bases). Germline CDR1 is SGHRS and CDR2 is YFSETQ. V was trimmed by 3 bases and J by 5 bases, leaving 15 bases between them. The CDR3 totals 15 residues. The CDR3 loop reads CASSSPGPGDNEQFF. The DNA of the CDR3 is TGCGCCAGCAGCTCCCCGGGACCGGGAGACAATGAGCAGTTCTTC.